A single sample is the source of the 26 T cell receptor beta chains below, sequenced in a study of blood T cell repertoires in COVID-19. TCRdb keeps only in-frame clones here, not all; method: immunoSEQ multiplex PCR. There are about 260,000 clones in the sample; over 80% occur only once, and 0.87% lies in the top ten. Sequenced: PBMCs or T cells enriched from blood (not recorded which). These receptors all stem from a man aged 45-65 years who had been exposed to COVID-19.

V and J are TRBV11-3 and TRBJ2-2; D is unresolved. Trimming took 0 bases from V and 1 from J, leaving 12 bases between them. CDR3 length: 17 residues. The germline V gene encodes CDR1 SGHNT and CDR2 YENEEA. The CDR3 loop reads CASSLDYGRLNTGELFF. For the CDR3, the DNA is TGTGCCAGCAGCTTAGATTATGGCAGGCTGAACACCGGGGAGCTGTTTTTT.

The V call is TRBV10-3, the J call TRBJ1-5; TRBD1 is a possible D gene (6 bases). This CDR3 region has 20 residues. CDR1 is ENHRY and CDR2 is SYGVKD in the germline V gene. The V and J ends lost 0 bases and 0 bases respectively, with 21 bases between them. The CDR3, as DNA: TGTGCCATCAGTGAGTCGGGTGCGGGTAGGACAGCTTATAGCAATCAGCCCCAGCATTTT. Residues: CAISESGAGRTAYSNQPQHF.

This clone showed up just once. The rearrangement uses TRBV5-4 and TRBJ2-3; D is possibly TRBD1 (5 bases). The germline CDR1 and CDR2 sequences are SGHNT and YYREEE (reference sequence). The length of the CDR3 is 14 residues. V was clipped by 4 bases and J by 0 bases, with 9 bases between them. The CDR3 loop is CASSQDMSTDTQYF. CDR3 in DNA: TGTGCCAGCAGCCAGGACATGAGCACAGATACGCAGTATTTT. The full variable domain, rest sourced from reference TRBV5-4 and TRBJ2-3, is ETGVTQSPTHLIKTRGQQVTLRCSSQSGHNTVSWYQQALGQGPQFIFQYYREEENGRGNFPPRFSGLQFPNYSSELNVNALELDDSALYLCASSQDMSTDTQYFGPGTRLTVL.

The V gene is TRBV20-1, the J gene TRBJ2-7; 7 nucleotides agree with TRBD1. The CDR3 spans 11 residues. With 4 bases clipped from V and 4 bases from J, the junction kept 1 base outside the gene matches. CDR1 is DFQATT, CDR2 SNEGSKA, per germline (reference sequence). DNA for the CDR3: TGCAGTGCTACACAGGGGTACGAGCAGTACGTC. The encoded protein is CSATQGYEQYV.

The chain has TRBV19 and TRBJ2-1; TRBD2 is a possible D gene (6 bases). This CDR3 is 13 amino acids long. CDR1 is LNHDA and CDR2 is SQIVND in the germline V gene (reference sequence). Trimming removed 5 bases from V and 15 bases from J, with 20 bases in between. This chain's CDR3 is CASSYGFEEGTFF. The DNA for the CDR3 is TGTGCCAGTAGTTACGGGTTCGAGGAGGGAACGTTCTTC.

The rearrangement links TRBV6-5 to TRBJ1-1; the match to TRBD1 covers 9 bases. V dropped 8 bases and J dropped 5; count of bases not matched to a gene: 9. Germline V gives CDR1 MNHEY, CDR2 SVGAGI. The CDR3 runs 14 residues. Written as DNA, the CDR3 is TGTGCCAGCTGTCAACGACAGGGGGGTACTGAAGCTTTCTTT. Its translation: CASCQRQGGTEAFF.

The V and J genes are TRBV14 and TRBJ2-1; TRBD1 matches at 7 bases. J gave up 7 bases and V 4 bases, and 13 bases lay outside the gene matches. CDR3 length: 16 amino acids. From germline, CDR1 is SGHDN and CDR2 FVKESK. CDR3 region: CASSRTPGQPHNEQFF. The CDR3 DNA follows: TGTGCCAGCAGCCGCACTCCGGGACAGCCACATAATGAGCAGTTCTTC.

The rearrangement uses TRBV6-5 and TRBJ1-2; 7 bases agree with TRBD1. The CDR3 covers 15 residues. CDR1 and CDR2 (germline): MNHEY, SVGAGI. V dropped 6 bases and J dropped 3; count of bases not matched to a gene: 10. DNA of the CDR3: TGTGCCAGCAGCCTCGCCTGGGACAGAGACTATGGCTACACCTTC. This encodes CASSLAWDRDYGYTF.

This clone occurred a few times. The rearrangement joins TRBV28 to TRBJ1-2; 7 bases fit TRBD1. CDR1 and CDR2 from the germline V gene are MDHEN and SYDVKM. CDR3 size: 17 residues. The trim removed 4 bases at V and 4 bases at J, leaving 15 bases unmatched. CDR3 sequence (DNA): TGTGCCAGCAGTTCTCATGTGACAGGGACTCTTGGCTATGGCTACACCTTC. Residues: CASSSHVTGTLGYGYTF.

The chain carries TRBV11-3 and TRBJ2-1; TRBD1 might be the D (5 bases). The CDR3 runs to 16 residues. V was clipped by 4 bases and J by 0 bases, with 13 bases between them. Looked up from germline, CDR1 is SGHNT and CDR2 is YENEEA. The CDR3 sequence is CASSSDSSRSYNEQFF. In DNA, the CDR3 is TGTGCCAGCAGCTCCGACAGCTCCCGCTCCTACAATGAGCAGTTCTTC. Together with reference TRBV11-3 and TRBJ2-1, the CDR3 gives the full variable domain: EAGVVQSPRYKIIEKKQPVAFWCNPISGHNTLYWYLQNLGQGPELLIRYENEEAVDDSQLPKDRFSAERLKGVDSTLKIQPAELGDSAVYLCASSSDSSRSYNEQFFGPGTRLTVL.

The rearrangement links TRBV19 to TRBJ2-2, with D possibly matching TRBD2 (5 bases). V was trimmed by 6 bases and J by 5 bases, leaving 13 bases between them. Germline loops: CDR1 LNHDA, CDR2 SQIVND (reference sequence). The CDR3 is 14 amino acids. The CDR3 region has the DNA TGTGCCAGTAGAGAGGGAATTGGTACCGGGGAGCTGTTTTTT. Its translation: CASREGIGTGELFF.

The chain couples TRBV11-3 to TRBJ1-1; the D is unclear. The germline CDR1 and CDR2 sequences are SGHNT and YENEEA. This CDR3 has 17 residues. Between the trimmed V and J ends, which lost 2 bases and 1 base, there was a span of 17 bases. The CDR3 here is CASSLNLFVPGNTEAFF. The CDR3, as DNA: TGTGCCAGCAGCTTAAACTTGTTTGTCCCCGGGAACACTGAAGCTTTCTTT.

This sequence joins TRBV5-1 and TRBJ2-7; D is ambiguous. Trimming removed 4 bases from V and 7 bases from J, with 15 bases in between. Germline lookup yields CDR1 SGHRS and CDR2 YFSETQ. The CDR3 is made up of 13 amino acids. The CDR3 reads CASSTEFSGEQYV. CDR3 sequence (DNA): TGCGCCAGCAGCACCGAGTTTTCCGGGGAGCAGTACGTC.

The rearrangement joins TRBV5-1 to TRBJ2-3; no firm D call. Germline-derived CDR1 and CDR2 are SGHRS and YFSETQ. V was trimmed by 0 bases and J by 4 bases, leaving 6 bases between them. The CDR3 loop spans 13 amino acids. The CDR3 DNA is TGCGCCAGCAGCTTGGCCGTGTCAGATACGCAGTATTTT. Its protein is CASSLAVSDTQYF.

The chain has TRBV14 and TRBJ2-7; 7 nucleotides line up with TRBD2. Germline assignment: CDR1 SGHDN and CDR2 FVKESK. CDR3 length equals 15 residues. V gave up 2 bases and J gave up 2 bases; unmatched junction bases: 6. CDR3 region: CASSQWTSGPYEQYF. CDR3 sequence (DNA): TGTGCCAGCAGCCAATGGACTAGTGGGCCCTACGAGCAGTACTTC.

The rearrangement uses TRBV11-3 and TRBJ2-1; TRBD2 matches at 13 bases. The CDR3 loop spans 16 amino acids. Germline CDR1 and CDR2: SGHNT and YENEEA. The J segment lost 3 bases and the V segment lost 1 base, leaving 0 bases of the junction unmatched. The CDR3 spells CASSLGTSGGYNEQFF. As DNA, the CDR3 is TGTGCCAGCAGCTTAGGGACTAGCGGGGGCTACAATGAGCAGTTCTTC.

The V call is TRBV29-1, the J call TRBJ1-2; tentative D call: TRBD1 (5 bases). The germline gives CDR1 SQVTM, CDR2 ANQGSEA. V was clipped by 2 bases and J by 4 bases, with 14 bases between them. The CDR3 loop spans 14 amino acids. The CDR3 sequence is CSVEMRDGSYGYTF. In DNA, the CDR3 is TGCAGCGTTGAAATGCGGGACGGATCCTATGGCTACACCTTC.

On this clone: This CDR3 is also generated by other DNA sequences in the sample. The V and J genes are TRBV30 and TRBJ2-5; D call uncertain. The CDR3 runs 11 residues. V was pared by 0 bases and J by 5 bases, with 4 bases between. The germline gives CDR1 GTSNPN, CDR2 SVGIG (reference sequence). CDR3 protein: CAWSVLETQYF. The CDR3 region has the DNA TGTGCCTGGAGTGTACTGGAGACCCAGTACTTC. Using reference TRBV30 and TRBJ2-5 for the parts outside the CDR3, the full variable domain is SQTIHQWPATLVQPVGSPLSLECTVEGTSNPNLYWYRQAAGRGLQLLFYSVGIGQISSEVPQNLSASRPQDRQFILSSKKLLLSDSGFYLCAWSVLETQYFGPGTRLLVL.

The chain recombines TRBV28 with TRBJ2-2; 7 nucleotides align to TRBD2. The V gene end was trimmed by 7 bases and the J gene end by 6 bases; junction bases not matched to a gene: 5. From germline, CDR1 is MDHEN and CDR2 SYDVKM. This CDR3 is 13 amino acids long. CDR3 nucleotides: TGTGCCAGCATCGACCTAGCGGCCGGGGAGCTGTTTTTT. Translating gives CASIDLAAGELFF.

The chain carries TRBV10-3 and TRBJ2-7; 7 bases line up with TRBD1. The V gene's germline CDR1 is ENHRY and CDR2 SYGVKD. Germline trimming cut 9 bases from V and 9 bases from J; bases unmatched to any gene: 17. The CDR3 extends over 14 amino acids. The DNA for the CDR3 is TGTGCCATGGGTACAGGGGCTCCTACCTCGGGGCAGTACTTC. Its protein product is CAMGTGAPTSGQYF.

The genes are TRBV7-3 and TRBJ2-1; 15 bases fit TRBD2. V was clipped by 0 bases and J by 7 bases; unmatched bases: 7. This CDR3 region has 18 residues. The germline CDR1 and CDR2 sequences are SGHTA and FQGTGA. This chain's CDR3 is CASSLTGLAGGSGNEQFF. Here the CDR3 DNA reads TGTGCCAGCAGCTTAACGGGACTAGCGGGAGGATCGGGAAATGAGCAGTTCTTC.

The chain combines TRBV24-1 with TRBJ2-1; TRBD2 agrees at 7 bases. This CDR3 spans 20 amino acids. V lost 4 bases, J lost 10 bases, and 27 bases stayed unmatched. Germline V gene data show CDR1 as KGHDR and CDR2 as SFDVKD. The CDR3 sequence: CATSEPPGTTVGGRVGEQFF. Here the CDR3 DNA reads TGTGCCACCAGTGAACCCCCCGGGACTACCGTGGGGGGGAGGGTTGGGGAGCAGTTCTTC.

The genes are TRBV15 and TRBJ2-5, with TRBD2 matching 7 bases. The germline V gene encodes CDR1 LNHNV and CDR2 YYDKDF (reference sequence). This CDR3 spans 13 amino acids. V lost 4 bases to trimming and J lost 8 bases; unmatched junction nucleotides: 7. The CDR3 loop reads CATSMGGLPTQYF. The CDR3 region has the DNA TGTGCCACCAGCATGGGAGGGTTGCCAACCCAGTACTTC.

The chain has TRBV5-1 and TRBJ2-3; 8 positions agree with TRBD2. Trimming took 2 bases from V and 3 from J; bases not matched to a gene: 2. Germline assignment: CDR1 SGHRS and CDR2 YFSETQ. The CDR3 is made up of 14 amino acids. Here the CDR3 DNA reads TGCGCCAGCAGCTTAACTAGCGGAACAGATACGCAGTATTTT. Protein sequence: CASSLTSGTDTQYF. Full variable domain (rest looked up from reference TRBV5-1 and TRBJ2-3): KAGVTQTPRYLIKTRGQQVTLSCSPISGHRSVSWYQQTPGQGLQFLFEYFSETQRNKGNFPGRFSGRQFSNSRSEMNVSTLELGDSALYLCASSLTSGTDTQYFGPGTRLTVL.

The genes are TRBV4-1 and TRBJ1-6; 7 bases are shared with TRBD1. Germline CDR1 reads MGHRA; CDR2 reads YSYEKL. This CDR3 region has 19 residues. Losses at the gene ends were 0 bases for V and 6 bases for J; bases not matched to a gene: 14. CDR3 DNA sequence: TGCGCCAGCAGCCAAGATAAGTGGCTGGCAGGGGGTCGTAATTCACCCCTCCACTTT. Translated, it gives CASSQDKWLAGGRNSPLHF.

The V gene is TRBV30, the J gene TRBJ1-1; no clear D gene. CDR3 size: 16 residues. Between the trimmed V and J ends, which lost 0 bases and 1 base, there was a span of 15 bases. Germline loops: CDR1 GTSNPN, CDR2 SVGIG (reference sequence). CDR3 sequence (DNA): TGTGCCTGGAGTGTACCGGGTAATGCGTGGAACACTGAAGCTTTCTTT. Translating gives CAWSVPGNAWNTEAFF.